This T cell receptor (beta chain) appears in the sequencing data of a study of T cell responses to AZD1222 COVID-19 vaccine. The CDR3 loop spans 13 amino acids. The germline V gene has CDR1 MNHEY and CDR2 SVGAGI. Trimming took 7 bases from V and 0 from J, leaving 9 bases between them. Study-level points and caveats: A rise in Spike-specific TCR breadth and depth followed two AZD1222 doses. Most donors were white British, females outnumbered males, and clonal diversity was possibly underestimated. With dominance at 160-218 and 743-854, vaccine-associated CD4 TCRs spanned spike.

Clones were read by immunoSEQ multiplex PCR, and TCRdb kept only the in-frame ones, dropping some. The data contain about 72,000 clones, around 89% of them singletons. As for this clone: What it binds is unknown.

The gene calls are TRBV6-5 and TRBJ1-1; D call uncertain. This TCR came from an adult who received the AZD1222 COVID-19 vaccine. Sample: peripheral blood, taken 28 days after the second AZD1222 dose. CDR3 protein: CASTDTMNTEAFF. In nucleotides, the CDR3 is TGTGCCAGCACCGATACTATGAACACTGAAGCTTTCTTT.